The sequence of this TCR beta chain was determined in a study of T cells in tuberculosis. V shed 0 bases and J shed 4 bases, with 12 bases lying between them. This CDR3 has 15 amino acids. CDR1 is LGHNT and CDR2 is FRNRAP in the germline V gene. Clones were sequenced by immunoSEQ multiplex PCR, and TCRdb holds only the in-frame ones, with some missing. The sample shows more than 20,000 clones, about 85% of them seen only once. Time point here: new active TB diagnosis, blood taken before or within 7 days of starting treatment. This rearrangement joins TRBV12-5 to TRBJ1-1; D is perhaps TRBD1 (6 bases). This receptor was obtained from an adult with tuberculosis. Sequencing used PBMCs, obtained at tuberculosis diagnosis. The DNA for the CDR3 is TGTGCTAGTGGTTTGGTAGCAGGGGCGAGCACTGAAGCTTTCTTT. Its protein product is CASGLVAGASTEAFF.